This is a list of T cell receptor beta chains from one sample in a study of beta chain features in type 1 diabetes. Assay used: immunoSEQ multiplex PCR; TCRdb lists only in-frame clones, some missing. The profile covers some 180,000 clones, with about 12% appearing a single time and 0.62% taken by the ten largest. Material for sequencing was central memory CD4+ T cells from blood. The receptors were gathered from a woman in her late teens or twenties in good health. Both conserved end residues are part of each CDR3. The D gene is left open where the match is weak. Size tells how often a clone was seen (once, few, many) or the class of an expanded clone, and some rows leave it out.

cdr3_length j_call d_call v_call clone_size cdr3_aa cdr3_nt
16 TRBJ2-1 TRBD2 TRBV18 few CASSPGSGRVDNEQFF TGTGCCAGCTCACCGGGAAGCGGGAGGGTTGACAATGAGCAGTTCTTC
15 TRBJ2-7 NA TRBV7-2 NA CASSLGTSLTGEQYF TGTGCCAGCAGTTTGGGTACTAGCCTAACTGGCGAGCAGTACTTC
15 TRBJ2-5 NA TRBV29-1 few CSVERGRLYQETQYF TGCAGCGTTGAAAGAGGCCGCCTTTACCAAGAGACCCAGTACTTC
15 TRBJ2-5 TRBD1 TRBV6-5 NA CASSYSRGWQETQYF TGTGCCAGCAGTTATTCCAGGGGGTGGCAAGAGACCCAGTACTTC
16 TRBJ1-4 TRBD1 TRBV29-1 few CSVAGQGGRTNEKLFF TGCAGCGTTGCGGGGCAAGGGGGCAGAACTAATGAAAAACTGTTTTTT
11 TRBJ2-5 TRBD2 TRBV20-1 NA CSANQLGGWYF TGCAGTGCTAATCAACTGGGGGGGTGGTACTTC
13 TRBJ1-2 NA TRBV6-5 NA CASRDTDNYGYTF TGTGCCAGTCGGGACACGGACAACTATGGCTACACCTTC
14 TRBJ1-3 NA TRBV9 NA CASSQQGSGNTIYF TGTGCCAGCAGCCAACAGGGTTCGGGAAACACCATATATTTT
12 TRBJ1-2 NA TRBV30 NA CAWAQGNYGYTF TGTGCCTGGGCCCAGGGTAACTATGGCTACACCTTC
15 TRBJ2-1 NA TRBV28 NA CASSLAATSYNEQFF TGTGCCAGCAGTTTAGCGGCTACTTCCTACAATGAGCAGTTCTTC
15 TRBJ1-1 TRBD1 TRBV5-1 NA CASSLLTGLNTEAFF TGCGCCAGCAGCTTGTTGACAGGGTTGAACACTGAAGCTTTCTTT
14 TRBJ2-1 NA TRBV6-5 NA CAIMRQDSNNEQFF TGTGCCATCATGAGGCAGGACAGCAACAATGAGCAGTTCTTC
13 TRBJ2-3 NA TRBV9 few CASSVGTSHTQYF TGTGCCAGCAGCGTGGGAACTAGTCATACGCAGTATTTT
14 TRBJ1-2 NA TRBV5-1 few CASSPREANYGYTF TGCGCCAGCAGCCCACGAGAAGCTAACTATGGCTACACCTTC
16 TRBJ2-1 TRBD2 TRBV28 few CASSFLGERESNEQFF TGTGCCAGCAGTTTTCTCGGGGAGCGGGAGTCAAATGAGCAGTTCTTC
17 TRBJ2-6 TRBD2 TRBV28 few CASSLIGRRSGANVLTF TGTGCCAGCAGTTTAATCGGGAGGCGCTCTGGGGCCAACGTCCTGACTTTC
14 TRBJ1-2 TRBD1 TRBV7-9 NA CASSPMTGNYGYTF TGTGCCAGCAGCCCAATGACAGGGAACTATGGCTACACCTTC
13 TRBJ2-7 NA TRBV30 few CAWSGGMDNEQYF TGTGCCTGGAGTGGCGGGATGGACAACGAGCAGTACTTC
14 TRBJ2-5 NA TRBV7-9 NA CASSLRLDRETQYF TGTGCCAGCAGCTTAAGACTTGATAGAGAGACCCAGTACTTC
15 TRBJ1-1 TRBD1 TRBV4-2 NA CASSPVDRDNTEAFF TGTGCCAGCAGCCCGGTGGACAGGGATAACACTGAAGCTTTCTTT
16 TRBJ1-5 NA TRBV4-2 NA CASSQEPGDSNQPQHF TGTGCCAGCAGCCAAGAACCAGGGGATAGCAATCAGCCCCAGCATTTT
16 TRBJ1-1 TRBD1 TRBV28 few CASSYPLGQGHEGAFF TGTGCCAGCAGTTACCCTCTTGGACAGGGGCACGAAGGGGCTTTCTTT
18 TRBJ2-7 NA TRBV14 few CASSQESSSIADSYEQYF TGTGCCAGCAGCCAAGAGTCGTCGAGTATAGCGGACTCCTACGAGCAGTACTTC
13 TRBJ2-2 NA TRBV5-6 NA CASSFGAAGELFF TGTGCCAGCAGCTTCGGTGCCGCCGGGGAGCTGTTTTTT
15 TRBJ2-7 TRBD2 TRBV6-5 NA CASSETSVNSYEQYF TGTGCCAGCAGCGAGACTAGCGTGAACTCCTACGAGCAGTACTTC
18 TRBJ2-7 TRBD1 TRBV23-1 NA CASSQGTGVGGRGYEQYF TGCGCCAGCAGTCAAGGGACAGGGGTTGGCGGACGTGGCTACGAGCAGTACTTC
17 TRBJ1-5 NA TRBV19 NA CASRNGGSGFGSQPQHF TGTGCCAGTAGGAACGGGGGGTCGGGGTTTGGTTCTCAGCCCCAGCATTTT
15 TRBJ2-5 TRBD1 TRBV9 few CASSVAGTGLETQYF TGTGCCAGCAGCGTAGCCGGGACAGGGTTAGAGACCCAGTACTTC
13 TRBJ1-1 NA TRBV11-2 few CASSFTDRTEAFF TGTGCCAGCAGCTTCACGGACAGAACTGAAGCTTTCTTT
15 TRBJ2-1 NA TRBV5-1 NA CASSLGGSSYNEQFF TGCGCCAGCAGCCTCGGGGGAAGCTCCTACAATGAGCAGTTCTTC
15 TRBJ2-1 NA TRBV5-1 NA CASSSGALDSSEQFF TGCGCCAGCAGCTCCGGAGCACTCGACAGTAGTGAGCAGTTCTTC
14 TRBJ2-7 NA TRBV30 NA CAWSVRGVSYEQYF TGTGCCTGGAGTGTGCGGGGTGTCAGCTACGAGCAGTACTTC
15 TRBJ2-3 TRBD1 TRBV5-1 NA CASSQEARQGATQYF TGCGCCAGCAGCCAAGAGGCGAGACAGGGGGCGACGCAGTATTTT
15 TRBJ1-5 NA TRBV2 NA CASGKQGANNQPQHF TGTGCCAGCGGTAAACAGGGCGCTAACAATCAGCCCCAGCATTTT
12 TRBJ1-4 NA TRBV15 few CATSRVEEKLFF TGTGCCACCAGCAGGGTAGAGGAAAAACTGTTTTTT
18 TRBJ2-1 NA TRBV28 few CASRPHWAPEGAYNEQFF TGTGCCAGCAGGCCCCACTGGGCTCCCGAGGGCGCCTACAATGAGCAGTTCTTC
15 TRBJ2-2 NA TRBV7-9 NA CASSKAGTNTGELFF TGTGCCAGCAGCAAGGCAGGAACGAACACCGGGGAGCTGTTTTTT
13 TRBJ1-5 NA TRBV11-3 few CASSRGSNQPQHF TGTGCCAGCAGCCGGGGATCTAATCAGCCCCAGCATTTT
17 TRBJ1-1 NA TRBV30 NA CAWSVPFSTGVNTEAFF TGTGCCTGGAGTGTACCCTTCTCGACAGGAGTGAACACTGAAGCTTTCTTT
14 TRBJ2-1 TRBD2 TRBV6-5 few CASSRTSSYNEQFF TGTGCCAGCAGTAGGACTAGCTCCTACAATGAGCAGTTCTTC
14 TRBJ2-1 NA TRBV28 NA CASSAYTTYNEQFF TGTGCCAGCAGTGCATACACCACCTACAATGAGCAGTTCTTC
14 TRBJ2-1 TRBD1 TRBV14 few CASSPDRVRNEQFF TGTGCCAGCAGCCCCGACAGGGTCAGGAATGAGCAGTTCTTC